The rows below give T cell receptor beta chains drawn from one sample of a study of control samples from healthy donors and cancer patients. Method: immunoSEQ multiplex PCR; TCRdb's copy keeps in-frame clones and lacks some. The table has roughly 190,000 clones, 91% seen once; the top ten hold 1.5%. Sequencing was done on a sample of blood. Receptor source: a woman in her 30s in good health. The CDR3 runs from the conserved cysteine through the conserved F or W. Each record gives: V gene, clone size, D gene, J gene, CDR3 protein, CDR3 DNA. D genes are given only for firm matches. Clone size, where shown, is once, few, many, or a class for clones that have expanded.

v_gene: TRBV19
abundance: .
d_gene: TRBD1
j_gene: TRBJ2-1
CDR3aa: CASSPDRGSYNEQFF
CDR3nt: TGTGCCAGTAGTCCCGACAGGGGCTCCTACAATGAGCAGTTCTTC

v_gene: TRBV5-1
abundance: .
d_gene: .
j_gene: TRBJ1-4
CDR3aa: CASSLEPGATNEKLFF
CDR3nt: TGCGCCAGCAGCTTGGAGCCAGGGGCAACTAATGAAAAACTGTTTTTT

v_gene: TRBV18
abundance: .
d_gene: TRBD1
j_gene: TRBJ2-7
CDR3aa: CASSPTGGRDEQYF
CDR3nt: TGTGCCAGCTCACCTACAGGGGGCAGGGACGAGCAGTACTTC

v_gene: TRBV9
abundance: .
d_gene: .
j_gene: TRBJ2-3
CDR3aa: CASGPGHRADTQYF
CDR3nt: TGTGCCAGCGGACCGGGACACCGGGCTGATACGCAGTATTTT

v_gene: TRBV5-4
abundance: .
d_gene: TRBD2
j_gene: TRBJ2-7
CDR3aa: CASSLGLAAGSYEQYF
CDR3nt: TGTGCCAGCAGCTTGGGACTAGCGGCTGGCTCCTACGAGCAGTACTTC

v_gene: TRBV2
abundance: few
d_gene: TRBD1
j_gene: TRBJ2-7
CDR3aa: CASSPTGQGYEQYF
CDR3nt: TGTGCCAGCAGTCCTACGGGACAGGGCTACGAGCAGTACTTC

v_gene: TRBV7-9
abundance: .
d_gene: .
j_gene: TRBJ1-4
CDR3aa: CASSQPGRTEKLFF
CDR3nt: TGTGCCAGCAGCCAACCGGGACGGACTGAAAAACTGTTTTTT

v_gene: TRBV6-2/TRBV6-3
abundance: .
d_gene: TRBD2
j_gene: TRBJ2-1
CDR3aa: CASSYTGLAYNEQFF
CDR3nt: TGTGCCAGCAGTTACACCGGACTAGCGTACAATGAGCAGTTCTTC

v_gene: TRBV2
abundance: .
d_gene: .
j_gene: TRBJ2-3
CDR3aa: CASSGDRVRTDTQYF
CDR3nt: TGTGCCAGCAGTGGGGACCGGGTACGCACAGATACGCAGTATTTT

v_gene: TRBV18
abundance: .
d_gene: TRBD1
j_gene: TRBJ1-1
CDR3aa: CASSQGQGGMNTEAFF
CDR3nt: TGTGCCAGCTCACAGGGACAGGGGGGAATGAACACTGAAGCTTTCTTT

v_gene: TRBV5-1
abundance: few
d_gene: .
j_gene: TRBJ2-3
CDR3aa: CASRTGSTDTQYF
CDR3nt: TGCGCCAGCAGGACGGGTAGCACAGATACGCAGTATTTT

v_gene: TRBV5-1
abundance: .
d_gene: .
j_gene: TRBJ2-5
CDR3aa: CASSLGGVQETQYF
CDR3nt: TGCGCCAGCAGCTTGGGAGGGGTCCAAGAGACCCAGTACTTC

v_gene: TRBV2
abundance: .
d_gene: .
j_gene: TRBJ2-3
CDR3aa: CATRLVGDTQYF
CDR3nt: TGTGCCACTCGATTAGTGGGAGATACGCAGTATTTT

v_gene: TRBV4-2
abundance: .
d_gene: TRBD2
j_gene: TRBJ2-3
CDR3aa: CASSPVGSGGTDTQYF
CDR3nt: TGTGCCAGCAGCCCAGTGGGTAGCGGGGGCACAGATACGCAGTATTTT

v_gene: TRBV28
abundance: few
d_gene: .
j_gene: TRBJ1-2
CDR3aa: CASSLWGDLANYGYTF
CDR3nt: TGTGCCAGCAGTTTATGGGGGGACTTAGCTAACTATGGCTACACCTTC

v_gene: TRBV19
abundance: .
d_gene: TRBD2
j_gene: TRBJ2-3
CDR3aa: CASSILAGAYTQYF
CDR3nt: TGTGCCAGTAGTATTCTAGCGGGAGCTTATACGCAGTATTTT

v_gene: TRBV19
abundance: .
d_gene: .
j_gene: TRBJ1-2
CDR3aa: CASSRLRTNYGYTF
CDR3nt: TGTGCCAGTAGTCGGTTACGGACTAACTATGGCTACACCTTC

v_gene: TRBV20-1
abundance: .
d_gene: .
j_gene: TRBJ2-5
CDR3aa: CSAGRGETQYF
CDR3nt: TGCAGTGCTGGACGGGGTGAGACCCAGTACTTC

v_gene: TRBV4-2
abundance: .
d_gene: .
j_gene: TRBJ2-1
CDR3aa: CASSQGGSEQFF
CDR3nt: TGTGCCAGCAGCCAAGGGGGGAGTGAGCAGTTCTTC

v_gene: TRBV12-5
abundance: .
d_gene: TRBD1
j_gene: TRBJ1-4
CDR3aa: CASGTGATNEKLFF
CDR3nt: TGTGCTAGTGGTACAGGGGCAACTAATGAAAAACTGTTTTTT

v_gene: TRBV6-6
abundance: once
d_gene: TRBD1
j_gene: TRBJ1-4
CDR3aa: CASRAGTGANEKLFF
CDR3nt: TGTGCCAGCAGAGCCGGGACAGGGGCTAATGAAAAACTGTTTTTT

v_gene: TRBV7-9
abundance: .
d_gene: TRBD2
j_gene: TRBJ2-7
CDR3aa: CASSLSSGMGEQYF
CDR3nt: TGTGCCAGCAGCTTGTCTAGCGGGATGGGGGAGCAGTACTTC

v_gene: TRBV3-1/TRBV3-2
abundance: .
d_gene: TRBD1
j_gene: TRBJ2-1
CDR3aa: CASSRGGSSSYNEQFF
CDR3nt: TGTGCCAGCAGCCGAGGGGGCTCTAGCTCCTACAATGAGCAGTTCTTC

v_gene: TRBV9
abundance: .
d_gene: TRBD2
j_gene: TRBJ2-1
CDR3aa: CASSVNSGAYNEQFF
CDR3nt: TGTGCCAGCAGCGTAAATAGCGGGGCTTACAATGAGCAGTTCTTC

v_gene: TRBV20-1
abundance: once
d_gene: .
j_gene: TRBJ2-7
CDR3aa: CSATEVYEQYF
CDR3nt: TGCAGTGCCACGGAGGTCTACGAGCAGTACTTC

v_gene: TRBV12-5
abundance: .
d_gene: .
j_gene: TRBJ2-2
CDR3aa: CASGPDSRELFF
CDR3nt: TGTGCTAGTGGCCCCGACTCCAGGGAGCTGTTTTTT

v_gene: TRBV3-1/TRBV3-2
abundance: .
d_gene: TRBD1
j_gene: TRBJ2-1
CDR3aa: CASSQNRGYNEQFF
CDR3nt: TGTGCCAGCAGCCAAAACAGGGGCTACAATGAGCAGTTCTTC

v_gene: TRBV2
abundance: .
d_gene: .
j_gene: TRBJ1-1
CDR3aa: CASTQTTEAFF
CDR3nt: TGTGCCAGCACCCAGACAACTGAAGCTTTCTTT

v_gene: TRBV9
abundance: once
d_gene: .
j_gene: TRBJ1-6
CDR3aa: CASSAGTNSPLHF
CDR3nt: TGTGCCAGCAGCGCCGGAACAAATTCACCCCTCCACTTT

v_gene: TRBV28
abundance: .
d_gene: .
j_gene: TRBJ1-2
CDR3aa: CASSSNRNYTF
CDR3nt: TGTGCCAGCAGTAGCAATAGAAACTACACCTTC

v_gene: TRBV18
abundance: once
d_gene: .
j_gene: TRBJ1-1
CDR3aa: CASSPGGDTEAFF
CDR3nt: TGTGCCAGCTCACCAGGAGGGGACACTGAAGCTTTCTTT

v_gene: TRBV10-1
abundance: .
d_gene: .
j_gene: TRBJ2-3
CDR3aa: CASSDYTDTQYF
CDR3nt: TGCGCCAGCAGTGACTACACAGATACGCAGTATTTT

v_gene: TRBV28
abundance: .
d_gene: .
j_gene: TRBJ2-3
CDR3aa: CASSLGGGPDTQYF
CDR3nt: TGTGCCAGCAGTTTGGGGGGGGGCCCAGATACGCAGTATTTT

v_gene: TRBV5-5
abundance: once
d_gene: .
j_gene: TRBJ2-3
CDR3aa: CASSLGGRRTDTQYF
CDR3nt: TGTGCCAGCAGCTTGGGGGGGAGAAGGACAGATACGCAGTATTTT